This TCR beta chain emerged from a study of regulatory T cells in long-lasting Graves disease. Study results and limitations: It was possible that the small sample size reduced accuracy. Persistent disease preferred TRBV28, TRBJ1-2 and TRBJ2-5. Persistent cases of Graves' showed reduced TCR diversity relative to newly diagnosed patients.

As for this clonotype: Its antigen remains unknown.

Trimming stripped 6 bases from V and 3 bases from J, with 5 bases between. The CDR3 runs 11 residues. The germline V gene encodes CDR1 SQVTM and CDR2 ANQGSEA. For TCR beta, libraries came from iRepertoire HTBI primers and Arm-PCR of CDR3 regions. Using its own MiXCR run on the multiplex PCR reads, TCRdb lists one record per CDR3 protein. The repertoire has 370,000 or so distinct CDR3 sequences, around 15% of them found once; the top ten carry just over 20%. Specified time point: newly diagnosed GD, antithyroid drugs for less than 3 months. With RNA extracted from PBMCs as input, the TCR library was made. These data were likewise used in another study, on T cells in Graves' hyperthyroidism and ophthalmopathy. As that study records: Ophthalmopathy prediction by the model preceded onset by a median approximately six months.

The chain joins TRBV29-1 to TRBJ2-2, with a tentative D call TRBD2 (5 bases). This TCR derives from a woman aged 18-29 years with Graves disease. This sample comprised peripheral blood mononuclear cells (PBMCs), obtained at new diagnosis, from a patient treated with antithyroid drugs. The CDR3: CSVRDTGELFF. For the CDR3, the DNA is TGCAGCGTGAGGGACACCGGGGAGCTGTTTTTT.